This T cell receptor (beta chain) is from a study of beta chain features in type 1 diabetes. On the study more broadly: Sorted cells numbering around 100,000,000 were examined across all samples. Overall study results and limits: Researchers reported that naive, central memory and Treg TCRB repertoires appeared more similar in patients than in healthy donors.

Details on this clone: Its antigen is as yet unknown.

Sequencing targeted expressed TCRB transcripts, as all isolated RNA had been reverse transcribed. Method: immunoSEQ multiplex PCR; TCRdb's copy keeps in-frame clones and lacks some. Of about 350,000 clones listed, around a fifth are singletons. The CDR3 has 12 residues. The J segment lost 3 bases and the V segment lost 7 bases, leaving 4 bases of the junction unmatched. Germline CDR1 is SQVTM and CDR2 is ANQGSEA. Using CD45RO/CCR7/CD25/CD127/CD95/CD27, CD4+ naive, central memory, regulatory and stem cell-like memory cells were sorted. The TCR was taken from a woman aged 18-35 years in good health. The specimen was naive CD4+ T cells from blood. The chain joins TRBV29-1 to TRBJ2-3; 7 bases are shared with TRBD1. CDR3 sequence: CSAGTETDTQYF. CDR3 nucleotides: TGCAGCGCCGGGACAGAGACAGATACGCAGTATTTT.